One and the same sample provided the 17 T cell receptor beta chains below, sequenced in a study of blood T cell repertoires in COVID-19. Assay: immunoSEQ multiplex PCR; the TCRdb copy retains only in-frame clones and omits some. The data contain 60,000 to 75,000 clones, approximately 82% of them singletons. The sequenced sample was peripheral blood. The receptor source for this set is a woman of 80 years or more with acute or convalescent COVID-19.

The chain's CDR3 is CASSPDRVDNQPQHF. The CDR3 nucleotides read TGTGCCAGCTCACCGGACAGGGTAGACAATCAGCCCCAGCATTTT. This chain connects TRBV18 to TRBJ1-5, with TRBD1 identical over 8 bases. This CDR3 comprises 15 residues. J was trimmed by 3 bases and V by 3 bases; bases with no gene match: 4. CDR1 is KGHSH and CDR2 is LQKENI in the germline V gene.

The chain combines TRBV9 with TRBJ2-2, with D perhaps TRBD2 (7 bases). CDR3 length equals 16 residues. Germline CDR1 reads SGDLS; CDR2 reads YYNGEE. Trimming removed 0 bases from V and 4 bases from J, with 13 bases in between. CDR3 sequence (DNA): TGTGCCAGCAGCGTAGATGTGGGGGGGCCCACCGGGGAGCTGTTTTTT. The encoded protein is CASSVDVGGPTGELFF.

This chain uses TRBV5-1 with TRBJ1-3; no reliable D call. The V end lost 0 bases, the J end lost 4 bases, and 5 bases lay between the germline ends. CDR1 is SGHRS, CDR2 YFSETQ, per germline. CDR3 length equals 13 residues. CDR3 coding DNA: TGCGCCAGCAGCTTGGAGCCCGGAAACACCATATATTTT. It is translated as CASSLEPGNTIYF.

The chain recombines TRBV2 with TRBJ1-5, with TRBD1 matching 8 bases. The CDR3 consists of 14 residues. With 4 bases clipped from V and 5 bases from J, the junction kept 4 bases outside the gene matches. Germline CDR1 and CDR2: SNHLY and FYNNEI. CDR3 bases: TGTGCCAGCAGTGTGGGACAGGCAGATCAGCCCCAGCATTTT. It encodes CASSVGQADQPQHF.

CDR3 protein: CASSLAGGLGNEQFF. The CDR3, as DNA: TGTGCCAGCAGCCTAGCGGGGGGGCTGGGAAATGAGCAGTTCTTC. The rearrangement joins TRBV3-1 (or the pseudogene TRBV3-2) to TRBJ2-1; 11 bases align to TRBD2. CDR1 and CDR2 from the germline V gene are LGHDT and YNNKEL (reference sequence). The CDR3 extends over 15 amino acids. V lost 4 bases to trimming and J lost 7 bases; unmatched junction nucleotides: 6.

This clone was detected only once. The chain has TRBV7-2 and TRBJ2-5, with a weak D call TRBD2 (5 bases). The germline CDR1 and CDR2 sequences are SGHTA and FQGNSA. The CDR3 sequence is 14 residues long. Trimming removed 1 base from V and 5 bases from J, with 11 bases in between. Written as DNA, the CDR3 is TGTGCCAGCAGCTTAGGCGCGGGCCTTGAGACCCAGTACTTC. This sequence encodes CASSLGAGLETQYF.

This chain joins TRBV6-1 and TRBJ2-7; D gene ambiguous. CDR3 size: 18 residues. CDR1 MNHNS and CDR2 SASEGT come from the germline V gene. Trimming stripped 3 bases from V and 1 base from J, with 22 bases between. The CDR3 region is CASSDHRSTPLRSYEQYF. The DNA for the CDR3 is TGTGCCAGCAGTGACCATCGAAGCACCCCCCTAAGATCCTACGAGCAGTACTTC.

V usage is TRBV3-1 (or the pseudogene TRBV3-2) and J usage is TRBJ2-3; TRBD2 matches 8 bases. The J segment lost 2 bases and the V segment lost 7 bases, leaving 2 bases of the junction unmatched. The germline V gene has CDR1 LGHDT and CDR2 YNNKEL (reference sequence). The length of the CDR3 is 13 residues. The CDR3, as DNA: TGTGCCAGCAAGCGGGGGAACACAGATACGCAGTATTTT. This gives the protein CASKRGNTDTQYF.

This clone was seen a single time. It is likely a read error, because the conserved phenylalanine at the end of the CDR3 is missing. Because the CDR3's place on the DNA is in doubt, the DNA is left out and the CDR3 is given as listed by TCRdb. The chain joins TRBV18 to TRBJ1-1; the table calls TRBD1, which could not be checked here. From its first to its last residue, the CDR3 has 10 amino acids. Per germline, CDR1 KGHSH and CDR2 LQKENI. The chain's CDR3 is CASSPPTGPL.

The CDR3 DNA reads as TGTGCCACCAGCAGAGATTGGGGCCGGCAAGAGACCCAGTACTTC. Protein product: CATSRDWGRQETQYF. The rearrangement joins TRBV15 to TRBJ2-5; D possibly corresponds to TRBD1 (5 bases). Trimming cost V 0 bases and J 2 bases, with 10 bases left between them. The CDR3 is 15 amino acids. Looked up from germline, CDR1 is LNHNV and CDR2 is YYDKDF (reference sequence).

V is TRBV5-4 and J is TRBJ1-2; perhaps TRBD1 as D (6 bases). V lost 4 bases and J lost 5, with 18 bases in between. The germline V gene has CDR1 SGHNT and CDR2 YYREEE (reference sequence). This CDR3 spans 15 amino acids. The CDR3 region has the DNA TGTGCCAGCAGCCCTGGGGCAAACACAGGGTATGGCTACACCTTC. Translating gives CASSPGANTGYGYTF.

This clone was picked up one time. The CDR3 region is CSVAQGASNTEAFF. The CDR3 coding sequence is TGCAGCGTTGCGCAGGGGGCTTCGAACACTGAAGCTTTCTTT. J is TRBJ1-1 and V is TRBV29-1; 8 bases align to TRBD1. Per the germline V gene, CDR1 is SQVTM and CDR2 is ANQGSEA. Germline trimming cut 4 bases from V and 1 base from J; bases unmatched to any gene: 5. The CDR3 consists of 14 residues.

The rearrangement links TRBV10-1 to TRBJ2-3, with 11 nucleotides matching TRBD2. CDR3 length: 17 residues. Germline CDR1 and CDR2: WNHNN and SYGVQD (reference sequence). The trim removed 3 bases at V and 1 base at J, leaving 6 bases unmatched. The CDR3 DNA is TGCGCCAGCAGTGATCCAGTACTAGCGGGGGGCACAGATACGCAGTATTTT. This codes for CASSDPVLAGGTDTQYF.

The gene calls are TRBV3-1 (or the pseudogene TRBV3-2) and TRBJ2-3; the D gene is possibly TRBD2 (6 bases). The V end lost 0 bases, the J end lost 4 bases, and 23 bases lay between the germline ends. There are 19 residues in the CDR3. Germline V gene data show CDR1 as LGHDT and CDR2 as YNNKEL (reference sequence). The CDR3, as DNA: TGTGCCAGCAGCCAAGAGCATGGCGGGGCTGGTCGTCTCCCAGATACGCAGTATTTT. This sequence encodes CASSQEHGGAGRLPDTQYF.

V is TRBV5-1 and J is TRBJ2-2; no firm D call. The CDR3 spans 14 residues. CDR1 and CDR2 (germline): SGHRS, YFSETQ. V was cut by 2 bases and J by 0 bases, with 5 bases left in between. The CDR3 spells CASSLQPNTGELFF. The CDR3, as DNA: TGCGCCAGCAGCTTACAGCCGAACACCGGGGAGCTGTTTTTT. The full variable domain, its missing parts supplied by reference TRBV5-1 and TRBJ2-2, is KAGVTQTPRYLIKTRGQQVTLSCSPISGHRSVSWYQQTPGQGLQFLFEYFSETQRNKGNFPGRFSGRQFSNSRSEMNVSTLELGDSALYLCASSLQPNTGELFFGEGSRLTVL.

V and J are TRBV19 and TRBJ1-1; TRBD1 matches at 8 bases. The CDR3 sequence is 15 residues long. Germline CDR1 LNHDA, CDR2 SQIVND (reference sequence). Trimming cost V 4 bases and J 9 bases; bases outside gene matches: 13. The CDR3 region is CASSTPETGANQAFF. Written as DNA, the CDR3 is TGTGCCAGTAGTACCCCAGAGACAGGGGCAAACCAAGCTTTCTTT.

The DNA of the CDR3 is TGTGCCAGCAGTGATCTCAGGGGGGAGGACACTGAAGCTTTCTTT. Its translation: CASSDLRGEDTEAFF. The chain has TRBV6-1 and TRBJ1-1; the match to TRBD1 covers 7 bases. The CDR3 runs to 15 residues. The V and J ends lost 3 bases and 3 bases, in that order; junction bases with no gene match: 7. CDR1 is MNHNS and CDR2 is SASEGT in the germline V gene.